This T cell receptor beta chain was retrieved from a study of blood T cell repertoires in COVID-19. Turning to the study itself: Samples representing acute and convalescent COVID-19 were sourced from the United States, Italy and Spain. T cells, B-cell-depleted T cells, or PBMCs supplied cDNA or gDNA.

Per the authors' pipeline: The assay estimated nucleated cells by amplifying reference gene primers. Clones were read by immunoSEQ multiplex PCR, and TCRdb kept only the in-frame ones, dropping some. The V and J calls and clone size are taken from that table; D and trimming were inferred from the DNA. The data show more than 85,000 clones, with under 75% seen just once and 7.6% held by the top ten. Per the germline V gene, CDR1 is LGHDT and CDR2 is YNNKEL (reference sequence). Trimming pared 6 bases from V and 5 bases from J, leaving 13 bases between. The CDR3 totals 13 residues. Specimen: peripheral blood. The receptor comes from a woman in her sixties or seventies with acute or convalescent COVID-19. J is TRBJ1-2 and V is TRBV3-1 (or the pseudogene TRBV3-2); the D gene is possibly TRBD1 (6 bases). The CDR3 protein is CASSLDSVYGYTF. DNA for the CDR3: TGTGCCAGCAGTCTGGACAGTGTTTATGGCTACACCTTC.